This TCR beta chain was found in a study of T cell changes during pregnancy in multiple sclerosis. Here immunoSEQ multiplex PCR was the method, and the copy in TCRdb shows in-frame clones only, minus some. The sample consists of fewer than 85,000 clones, 92% of them appearing once. Per germline, CDR1 MDHEN and CDR2 SYDVKM. The CDR3 has 15 amino acids. Trimming cost V 10 bases and J 1 base, with 19 bases left between them. The V and J genes are TRBV28 and TRBJ1-1; TRBD1 might be the D (5 bases). The clonotype comes from a female donor in good health, enrolled as a control in a pregnancy study. The material was peripheral blood, obtained in the first trimester of pregnancy. The CDR3 region is CATLRGGVRNTEAFF. The CDR3 DNA is TGTGCCACGCTTCGGGGGGGGGTTAGGAACACTGAAGCTTTCTTT.